One and the same sample provided the 30 T cell receptor beta chains below, sequenced in a study of T cell responses to AZD1222 COVID-19 vaccine. This table comes from immunoSEQ multiplex PCR, and its TCRdb copy is limited to in-frame clones, with some not included. The profile shows 120,000 to 150,000 clones, just over 90% of them singletons. The sample was peripheral blood, taken on day 0 of AZD1222 vaccination. These receptor sequences come from an adult in good health.

This clone was observed a single time. The genes are TRBV18 and TRBJ2-5; D possibly corresponds to TRBD1 (6 bases). V lost 3 bases, J lost 2 bases, and 13 bases lay in between. The CDR3 length is 15 residues. Germline CDR1 KGHSH, CDR2 LQKENI. In DNA, the CDR3 is TGTGCCAGCTCACCCCCGGCAGGGGTTCAAGAGACCCAGTACTTC. Amino acids: CASSPPAGVQETQYF.

This clone has just one count. The chain has TRBV2 and TRBJ1-1, with D hard to call. Germline CDR1 is SNHLY and CDR2 is FYNNEI. This CDR3 spans 14 amino acids. The ends were cut back, 4 bases at V and 5 bases at J, with 14 bases in the middle. This CDR3 is CASSAQAAGTEAFF. CDR3 coding DNA: TGTGCCAGCAGTGCCCAGGCGGCGGGGACTGAAGCTTTCTTT.

The V and J genes are TRBV5-6 and TRBJ1-1; no clear D gene. The V end lost 0 bases, the J end lost 11 bases, and 14 bases lay between the germline ends. In germline, CDR1 is SGHDT, CDR2 YYEEEE. The CDR3 extends over 13 amino acids. CDR3 DNA: TGTGCCAGCAGCTTGGATCTCTCGGGTAGTGCTTTCTTT. Protein product: CASSLDLSGSAFF.

The sample holds one count of this clone. V usage is TRBV5-8 and J usage is TRBJ1-1; TRBD1 might be the D (6 bases). The CDR3 has 17 residues. The germline V and J ends were trimmed by 1 base and 0 bases, with 16 bases remaining between them. Germline V gene sequence: CDR1 SGHTS, CDR2 YDEGEE. CDR3 nucleotide sequence: TGTGCCAGCAGCTTGAGGGCAGGGGTGGGAATGAACACTGAAGCTTTCTTT. Translated: CASSLRAGVGMNTEAFF.

The rearrangement links TRBV19 to TRBJ2-2, with D tentatively TRBD2 (6 bases). With 8 bases removed from V and 4 bases from J, the gap between germline ends came to 11 bases. The CDR3 sequence is 13 residues long. Per germline, CDR1 LNHDA and CDR2 SQIVND (reference sequence). CDR3 loop: CASDTSTTGELFF. The CDR3 nucleotides read TGTGCCAGTGACACTAGCACCACCGGGGAGCTGTTTTTT.

Details on this clone: This same CDR3 is encoded by further DNA sequences in the sample. The J gene is TRBJ1-5, the V gene TRBV15; TRBD1 might be the D (5 bases). The V gene's germline CDR1 is LNHNV and CDR2 YYDKDF (reference sequence). This CDR3 is 15 amino acids long. V shed 0 bases and J shed 1 base, with 7 bases lying between them. The CDR3 is CATSRDRGSNQPQHF. The CDR3 DNA reads TGTGCCACCAGCAGAGATAGGGGCAGCAATCAGCCCCAGCATTTT.

The J gene is TRBJ2-2, the V gene TRBV10-3, with unresolved D. CDR3 length: 13 amino acids. V dropped 1 base and J dropped 8 bases, with 8 bases sitting between them. CDR1 is ENHRY and CDR2 is SYGVKD in the germline V gene. The CDR3 sequence: CAISELSGGELFF. CDR3 sequence (DNA): TGTGCCATCAGTGAGTTATCAGGAGGGGAGCTGTTTTTT.

The chain links TRBV30 to TRBJ1-1; D unclear. The CDR3 length is 13 residues. CDR1 GTSNPN and CDR2 SVGIG come from the germline V gene (reference sequence). V lost 3 bases and J lost 0, with 8 bases in between. The CDR3 DNA follows: TGTGCCTGGAGGTGGGTGGTGAACACTGAAGCTTTCTTT. This translates into CAWRWVVNTEAFF.

This chain connects TRBV6-5 to TRBJ1-1; D uncertain. This CDR3 is 11 amino acids long. Germline loops: CDR1 MNHEY, CDR2 SVGAGI. V was cut by 6 bases and J by 5 bases, with 7 bases left in between. Here the CDR3 DNA reads TGTGCCAGCAGGGGCGGGACTGAAGCTTTCTTT. This sequence encodes CASRGGTEAFF.

The V gene is TRBV7-8, the J gene TRBJ2-2; D remains unclear. The V and J ends lost 2 bases and 4 bases respectively, with 11 bases between them. The CDR3 has 15 amino acids. From germline, CDR1 is SGHVS and CDR2 FQNEAQ. CDR3 amino acids: CASSLFDWRTGELFF. For the CDR3, the DNA is TGTGCCAGCAGCTTATTCGATTGGCGCACCGGGGAGCTGTTTTTT.

CDR3 region: CASSEASGDNEQFF. CDR3 sequence (DNA): TGTGCCAGCAGTGAGGCTAGCGGGGACAATGAGCAGTTCTTC. The chain uses TRBV2 and TRBJ2-1; 9 bases map to TRBD2. CDR1 and CDR2 from the germline V gene are SNHLY and FYNNEI. Trimming took 3 bases from V and 5 from J; bases not matched to a gene: 2. This CDR3 is 14 amino acids long.

The V call is TRBV15, the J call TRBJ2-3, with D possibly matching TRBD1 (6 bases). Deletions cut 0 bases from V and 4 bases from J, with 8 bases between. CDR1 is LNHNV, CDR2 YYDKDF, per germline (reference sequence). CDR3 size: 14 residues. For the CDR3, the DNA is TGTGCCACCAGCAGAGAAACAGGGCCAGATACGCAGTATTTT. This gives the protein CATSRETGPDTQYF.

In DNA form, the CDR3 reads TGTGCCAGCAGCCGAGAGGAGACAGCGAGACGCAATGAGCAGTTCTTC. Amino acid sequence: CASSREETARRNEQFF. The gene calls are TRBV7-3 and TRBJ2-1; perhaps TRBD1 as D (5 bases). CDR3 length equals 16 residues. The germline V and J ends were trimmed by 5 bases and 6 bases, with 20 bases remaining between them. Germline V gives CDR1 SGHTA, CDR2 FQGTGA.

This clone appeared once. The rearrangement links TRBV18 to TRBJ1-1; TRBD1 aligns across 8 bases. The V gene's germline CDR1 is KGHSH and CDR2 LQKENI. The CDR3 runs to 15 residues. V was pared by 4 bases and J by 6 bases, with 10 bases of the junction left unmatched. For the CDR3, the DNA is TGTGCCAGCTCACTAAAGACAGGGGAGCCTGCTGAAGCTTTCTTT. As protein: CASSLKTGEPAEAFF. Variable domain in full (rest from reference TRBV18 and TRBJ1-1): NAGVMQNPRHLVRRRGQEARLRCSPMKGHSHVYWYRQLPEEGLKFMVYLQKENIIDESGMPKERFSAEFPKEGPSILRIQQVVRGDSAAYFCASSLKTGEPAEAFFGQGTRLTVV.

The chain is built from TRBV4-3 and TRBJ1-4, with D unclear. V was trimmed by 0 bases and J by 2 bases, leaving 13 bases between them. The germline gives CDR1 LGHNA, CDR2 YSLEER. The CDR3 contains 17 residues. In DNA form, the CDR3 reads TGCGCCAGCAGCCAAGATTTCCCGGGTGGGACTAATGAAAAACTGTTTTTT. As protein: CASSQDFPGGTNEKLFF.

The chain has TRBV7-3 and TRBJ2-3; D is possibly TRBD2 (5 bases). CDR3 length equals 13 residues. CDR1 and CDR2 from the germline V gene are SGHTA and FQGTGA. Trimming pared 3 bases from V and 6 bases from J, leaving 10 bases between. The CDR3 here is CASSLRVYDTQYF. CDR3 nucleotides: TGTGCCAGCAGCTTGCGGGTCTACGATACGCAGTATTTT.

V is TRBV4-3 and J is TRBJ2-5; D is uncertain. V gave up 4 bases and J gave up 2 bases, with 14 bases separating them. This CDR3 is built from 15 residues. Germline assignment: CDR1 LGHNA and CDR2 YSLEER. The CDR3 coding sequence is TGCGCCAGCAGCCCCTTTTTGGCAGGACAAGAGACCCAGTACTTC. This gives the protein CASSPFLAGQETQYF.

The chain recombines TRBV12-3 or TRBV12-4 with TRBJ2-7; no clear D. The CDR3 covers 12 residues. With 3 bases removed from V and 4 bases from J, the gap between germline ends came to 7 bases. The CDR3 DNA reads as TGTGCCAGCAGTTTGGCTGGGTACGAGCAGTACTTC. Encoded protein: CASSLAGYEQYF.

The V gene is TRBV11-2, the J gene TRBJ1-5, with D perhaps matching TRBD1 (5 bases). V gave up 0 bases and J gave up 7 bases, with 10 bases separating them. Looked up from germline, CDR1 is SGHAT and CDR2 is FQNNGV. This CDR3 comprises 14 residues. CDR3 in DNA: TGTGCCAGCAGCTTAGAGGGGCCGGGCCAGCCCCAGCATTTT. It specifies CASSLEGPGQPQHF.

The chain combines TRBV19 with TRBJ1-1, with TRBD1 matching over 10 bases. Germline loops: CDR1 LNHDA, CDR2 SQIVND (reference sequence). The CDR3 totals 12 residues. V trimming: 5 bases; J trimming: 11 bases; junction bases outside the gene matches: 5. DNA of the CDR3: TGTGCCAGTAGTGGGGGGACAGGGGCGGCTTTCTTT. Its translation is CASSGGTGAAFF. Combining the CDR3 with reference TRBV19 and TRBJ1-1 gives the whole variable domain DGGITQSPKYLFRKEGQNVTLSCEQNLNHDAMYWYRQDPGQGLRLIYYSQIVNDFQKGDIAEGYSVSREKKESFPLTVTSAQKNPTAFYLCASSGGTGAAFFGQGTRLTVV.

The chain employs TRBV2 and TRBJ2-7; a weak D match, TRBD2 (6 bases). The V end was cut by 6 bases, the J end by 6 bases, with 12 bases between. CDR3 length: 12 amino acids. Germline CDR1 is SNHLY and CDR2 is FYNNEI. The chain's CDR3 is CASSMDSGEQYF. DNA of the CDR3: TGTGCCAGCAGCATGGATAGCGGCGAGCAGTACTTC. Looking up the rest from reference TRBV2 and TRBJ2-7 gives the full variable domain: EPEVTQTPSHQVTQMGQEVILRCVPISNHLYFYWYRQILGQKVEFLVSFYNNEISEKSEIFDDQFSVERPDGSNFTLKIRSTKLEDSAMYFCASSMDSGEQYFGPGTRLTVT.

This clone showed up just a few times. V gene TRBV2 combines with J gene TRBJ2-7; TRBD2 might be the D (6 bases). Germline V gives CDR1 SNHLY, CDR2 FYNNEI. The CDR3 sequence is 13 residues long. Trimming took 5 bases from V and 6 from J, leaving 14 bases between them. The CDR3 region is CASSLRDSGEQYF. The CDR3 DNA reads TGTGCCAGCAGTCTTCGGGACTCCGGCGAGCAGTACTTC.

This rearrangement joins TRBV18 to TRBJ1-1; D unresolved. With 1 base removed from V and 7 bases from J, the gap between germline ends came to 10 bases. The V gene's germline CDR1 is KGHSH and CDR2 LQKENI. The CDR3 loop spans 13 amino acids. The CDR3 sequence: CASSPQVSDEAFF. The CDR3 DNA sequence: TGTGCCAGCTCACCACAGGTATCCGATGAAGCTTTCTTT. Based on the CDR3 plus reference TRBV18 and TRBJ1-1, the full variable domain is NAGVMQNPRHLVRRRGQEARLRCSPMKGHSHVYWYRQLPEEGLKFMVYLQKENIIDESGMPKERFSAEFPKEGPSILRIQQVVRGDSAAYFCASSPQVSDEAFFGQGTRLTVV.

This clone was counted only a few times. This sequence joins TRBV21-1 and TRBJ2-1. TRBV21-1 is given as a pseudogene. CDR3 length equals 13 residues. The CDR3 DNA follows: TGTGCCAGCAGCAACCCGGACGCCGGGGAGCAGTTCTTC. It yields the protein CASSNPDAGEQFF.

Note on this clone: Other DNA sequences in this specimen translate into the identical CDR3. This chain links TRBV30 with TRBJ2-7, with D possibly matching TRBD2 (6 bases). This CDR3 contains 12 residues. CDR1 and CDR2 from the germline V gene are GTSNPN and SVGIG (reference sequence). The ends were cut back, 1 base at V and 6 bases at J, with 10 bases in the middle. The CDR3 here is CAWSAGGVEQYF. In nucleotides, the CDR3 is TGTGCCTGGAGTGCCGGCGGGGTCGAGCAGTACTTC. Variable domain in full (rest from reference TRBV30 and TRBJ2-7): SQTIHQWPATLVQPVGSPLSLECTVEGTSNPNLYWYRQAAGRGLQLLFYSVGIGQISSEVPQNLSASRPQDRQFILSSKKLLLSDSGFYLCAWSAGGVEQYFGPGTRLTVT.

The chain carries TRBV11-3 and TRBJ1-4; D is undetermined. Germline V gene data show CDR1 as SGHNT and CDR2 as YENEEA. V was clipped by 5 bases and J by 0 bases, with 16 bases between them. The CDR3 contains 17 residues. The CDR3 loop reads CASSHILTVATNEKLFF. The CDR3 DNA is TGTGCCAGCAGCCATATACTGACCGTTGCAACTAATGAAAAACTGTTTTTT. Full variable domain (missing parts from reference TRBV11-3 and TRBJ1-4): EAGVVQSPRYKIIEKKQPVAFWCNPISGHNTLYWYLQNLGQGPELLIRYENEEAVDDSQLPKDRFSAERLKGVDSTLKIQPAELGDSAVYLCASSHILTVATNEKLFFGSGTQLSVL.

The chain uses TRBV6-5 and TRBJ1-5, with D maybe TRBD1 (5 bases). Germline V gives CDR1 MNHEY, CDR2 SVGAGI. The CDR3 covers 14 residues. The V end lost 6 bases, the J end lost 9 bases, and 18 bases lay between the germline ends. This CDR3 is CASSPTIGDPPQHF. CDR3 in DNA: TGTGCCAGCAGCCCGACAATAGGGGATCCGCCCCAGCATTTT.

CDR3 amino acids: CAISETNQIGGSSYNSPLHF. CDR3 nucleotides: TGTGCCATCAGTGAGACGAACCAAATAGGGGGAAGCTCCTATAATTCACCCCTCCACTTT. V and J are TRBV10-3 and TRBJ1-6; TRBD1 might be the D (6 bases). Trimming removed 2 bases from V and 0 bases from J, with 20 bases in between. Per the germline V gene, CDR1 is ENHRY and CDR2 is SYGVKD. The CDR3 length is 20 residues.

In DNA form, the CDR3 reads TGTGCCAGCAGCCAGGGGACTAGCGGCTTTACAGTAGAGCAGTTCTTC. It translates to CASSQGTSGFTVEQFF. V is TRBV3-1 (or the pseudogene TRBV3-2) and J is TRBJ2-1; 11 bases agree with TRBD2. The germline V gene has CDR1 LGHDT and CDR2 YNNKEL (reference sequence). This CDR3 comprises 16 residues. Losses at the gene ends were 3 bases for V and 10 bases for J; bases not matched to a gene: 11.

The chain combines TRBV11-2 with TRBJ1-1; weak D call: TRBD1 (5 bases). Between the trimmed V and J ends, which lost 0 bases and 5 bases, there was a span of 7 bases. Germline lookup yields CDR1 SGHAT and CDR2 FQNNGV. This CDR3 has 13 residues. The CDR3, as DNA: TGTGCCAGCAGCTTAGAAAGGGGAACTGAAGCTTTCTTT. Translated: CASSLERGTEAFF.